Here is one T cell receptor (beta chain) with its context. As yet, its antigen is unknown. A much larger clonotype is one base distant, so this may be a read error. The length of the CDR3 is 13 residues. Per germline, CDR1 LNHDA and CDR2 SQIVND (reference sequence). This sample was included in a study of CD8+CD57+ T cells in acquired aplastic anemia. Across the whole study: Sorted CD4+ and CD8+ cells gave an average of roughly 3 ug of DNA.

Notes on the study in general: Patients and healthy controls showed no significant CD8+ Simpson's diversity difference.

Investigators profiled TCR beta VDJ and CDR3 from genomic DNA template. TCRdb fed the reads into MiXCR, producing one record per CDR3 protein. The sample lists a few hundred thousand distinct CDR3 sequences; around 60% were seen once. The sequenced material came from sorted CD4+, CD8+, or CD8+CD57+ T cells (not recorded which) from PBMCs. The chain links TRBV19 to TRBJ1-3; TRBD1 is a possible D gene (5 bases). This clonotype originated in a human donor with severe aplastic anemia or a healthy control (not recorded which). The CDR3 protein is CACRTSSGNTIYF. DNA of the CDR3: TGTGCCTGTAGGACATCCTCTGGAAACACCATATATTTT.